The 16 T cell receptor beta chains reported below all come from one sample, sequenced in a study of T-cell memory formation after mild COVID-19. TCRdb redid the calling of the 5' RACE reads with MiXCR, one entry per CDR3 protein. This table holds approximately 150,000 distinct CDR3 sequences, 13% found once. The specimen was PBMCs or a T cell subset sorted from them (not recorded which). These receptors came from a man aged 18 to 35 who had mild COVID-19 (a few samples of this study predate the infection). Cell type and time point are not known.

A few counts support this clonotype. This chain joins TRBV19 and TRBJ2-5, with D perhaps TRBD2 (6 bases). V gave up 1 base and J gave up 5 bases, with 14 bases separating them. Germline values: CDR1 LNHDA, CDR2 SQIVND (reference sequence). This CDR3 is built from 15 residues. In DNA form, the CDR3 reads TGTGCCAGTAGTATAGGCGCTCGGCGGGATGAGACCCAGTACTTC. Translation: CASSIGARRDETQYF.

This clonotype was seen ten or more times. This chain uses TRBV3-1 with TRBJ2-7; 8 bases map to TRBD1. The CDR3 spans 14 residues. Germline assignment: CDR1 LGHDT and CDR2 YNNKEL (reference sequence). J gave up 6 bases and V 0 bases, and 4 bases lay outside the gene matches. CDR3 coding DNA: TGTGCCAGCAGCCAAGAATTCCAGGGGGCCGAGCAGTACTTC. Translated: CASSQEFQGAEQYF.

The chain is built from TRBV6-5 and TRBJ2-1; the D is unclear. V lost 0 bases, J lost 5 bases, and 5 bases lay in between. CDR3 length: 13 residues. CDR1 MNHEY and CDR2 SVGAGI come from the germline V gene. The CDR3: CASSYSVNNEQFF. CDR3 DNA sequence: TGTGCCAGCAGTTACTCGGTGAACAATGAGCAGTTCTTC.

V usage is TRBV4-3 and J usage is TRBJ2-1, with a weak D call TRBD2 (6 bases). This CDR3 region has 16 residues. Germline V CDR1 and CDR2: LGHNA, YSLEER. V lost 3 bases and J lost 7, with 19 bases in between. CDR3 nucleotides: TGCGCCAGCAGCCAGGCGCCACTAGCCGGGAAGAATGAGCAGTTCTTC. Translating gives CASSQAPLAGKNEQFF.

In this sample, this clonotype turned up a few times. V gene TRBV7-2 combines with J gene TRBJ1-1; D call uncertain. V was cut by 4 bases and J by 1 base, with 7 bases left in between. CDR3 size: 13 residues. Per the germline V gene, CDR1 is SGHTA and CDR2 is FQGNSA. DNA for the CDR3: TGTGCCAGCAGCTCATACAGGAACACTGAAGCTTTCTTT. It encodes CASSSYRNTEAFF.

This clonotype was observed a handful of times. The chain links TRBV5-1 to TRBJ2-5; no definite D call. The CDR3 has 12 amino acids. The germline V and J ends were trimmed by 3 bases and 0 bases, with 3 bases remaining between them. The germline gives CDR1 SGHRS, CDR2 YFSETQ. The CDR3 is CASSYNQETQYF. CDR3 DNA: TGCGCCAGCAGCTACAACCAAGAGACCCAGTACTTC. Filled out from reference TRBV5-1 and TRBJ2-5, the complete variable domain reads KAGVTQTPRYLIKTRGQQVTLSCSPISGHRSVSWYQQTPGQGLQFLFEYFSETQRNKGNFPGRFSGRQFSNSRSEMNVSTLELGDSALYLCASSYNQETQYFGPGTRLLVL.

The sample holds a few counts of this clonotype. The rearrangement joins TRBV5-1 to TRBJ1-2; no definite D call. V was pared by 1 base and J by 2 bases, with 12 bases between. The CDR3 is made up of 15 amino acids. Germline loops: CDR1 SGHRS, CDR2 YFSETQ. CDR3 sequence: CASSLSARGNYGYTF. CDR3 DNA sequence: TGCGCCAGCAGCTTGTCAGCACGAGGGAACTATGGCTACACCTTC.

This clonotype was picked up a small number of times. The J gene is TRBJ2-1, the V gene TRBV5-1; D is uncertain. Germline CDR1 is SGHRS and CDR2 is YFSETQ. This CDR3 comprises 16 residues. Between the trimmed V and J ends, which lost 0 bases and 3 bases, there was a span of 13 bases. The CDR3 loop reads CASSLAFSLYYNEQFF. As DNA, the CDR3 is TGCGCCAGCAGCTTGGCGTTTTCGCTATACTACAATGAGCAGTTCTTC. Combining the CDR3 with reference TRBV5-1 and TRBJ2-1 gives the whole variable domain KAGVTQTPRYLIKTRGQQVTLSCSPISGHRSVSWYQQTPGQGLQFLFEYFSETQRNKGNFPGRFSGRQFSNSRSEMNVSTLELGDSALYLCASSLAFSLYYNEQFFGPGTRLTVL.

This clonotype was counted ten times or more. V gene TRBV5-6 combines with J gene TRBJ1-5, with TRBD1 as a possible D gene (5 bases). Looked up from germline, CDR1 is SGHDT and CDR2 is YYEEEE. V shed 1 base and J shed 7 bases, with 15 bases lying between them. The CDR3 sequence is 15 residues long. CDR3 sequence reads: CASSLRRQGGQPQHF. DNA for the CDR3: TGTGCCAGCAGCTTGCGCCGGCAGGGTGGACAGCCCCAGCATTTT.

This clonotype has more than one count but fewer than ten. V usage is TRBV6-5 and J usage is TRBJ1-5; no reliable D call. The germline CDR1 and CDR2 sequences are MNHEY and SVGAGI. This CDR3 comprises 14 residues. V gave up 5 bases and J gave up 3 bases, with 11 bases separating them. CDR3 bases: TGTGCCAGCAGTAGAGGACTGGACAATCAGCCCCAGCATTTT. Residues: CASSRGLDNQPQHF.

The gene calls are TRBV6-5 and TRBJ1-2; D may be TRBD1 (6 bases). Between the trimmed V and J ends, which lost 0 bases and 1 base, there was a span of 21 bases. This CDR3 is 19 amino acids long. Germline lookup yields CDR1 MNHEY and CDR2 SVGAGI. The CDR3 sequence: CASSYSTIGGRGINYGYTF. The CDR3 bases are TGTGCCAGCAGTTACTCGACAATCGGGGGCCGGGGTATTAACTATGGCTACACCTTC.

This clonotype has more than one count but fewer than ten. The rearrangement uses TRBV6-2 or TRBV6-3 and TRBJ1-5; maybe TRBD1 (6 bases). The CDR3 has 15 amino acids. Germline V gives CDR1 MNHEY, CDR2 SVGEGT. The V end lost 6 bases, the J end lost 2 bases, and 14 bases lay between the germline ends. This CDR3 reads CASSGGASRNQPQHF. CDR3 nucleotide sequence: TGTGCCAGCAGCGGGGGGGCCTCGCGCAATCAGCCCCAGCATTTT.

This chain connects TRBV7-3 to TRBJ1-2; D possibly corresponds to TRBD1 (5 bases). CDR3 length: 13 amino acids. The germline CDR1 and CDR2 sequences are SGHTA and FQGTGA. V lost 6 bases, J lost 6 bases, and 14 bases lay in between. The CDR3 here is CASSNGPRDGYTF. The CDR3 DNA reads TGTGCCAGCAGTAACGGACCCAGGGATGGCTACACCTTC.

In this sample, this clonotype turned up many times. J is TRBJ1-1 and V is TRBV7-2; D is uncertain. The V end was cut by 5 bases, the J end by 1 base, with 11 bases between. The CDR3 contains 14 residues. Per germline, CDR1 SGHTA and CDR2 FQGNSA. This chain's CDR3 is CASSPGAANTEAFF. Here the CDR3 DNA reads TGTGCCAGCAGCCCAGGTGCAGCGAACACTGAAGCTTTCTTT.

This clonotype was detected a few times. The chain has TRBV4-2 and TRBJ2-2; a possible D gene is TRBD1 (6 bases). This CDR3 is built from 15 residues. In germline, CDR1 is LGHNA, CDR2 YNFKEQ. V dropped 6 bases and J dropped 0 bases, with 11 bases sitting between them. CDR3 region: CASRTGHTNTGELFF. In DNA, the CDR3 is TGTGCCAGCAGGACGGGACATACGAACACCGGGGAGCTGTTTTTT.

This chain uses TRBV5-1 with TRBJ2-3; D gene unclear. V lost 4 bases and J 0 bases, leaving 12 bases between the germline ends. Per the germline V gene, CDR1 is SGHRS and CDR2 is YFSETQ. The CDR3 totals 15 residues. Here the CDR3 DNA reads TGCGCCAGCAGCCCCCCCGCCGCTAGCACAGATACGCAGTATTTT. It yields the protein CASSPPAASTDTQYF.